This T cell receptor beta chain originates from a study of monozygotic twins with inflammatory bowel disease. Note on this clonotype: Its specificity is unknown.

TCRdb re-called the 5' RACE reads; one entry per CDR3 protein, DNA not given. Its listing shows some 170,000 distinct CDR3 sequences. The study, taken as a whole, reports: Inverse Simpson values showed less TCRbeta diversity in IBD patients than in their healthy co-twins.

Germline CDR1 and CDR2: SEHNR and FQNEAQ (reference sequence). The CDR3 loop spans 14 amino acids. Sequenced input: blood. The chain is built from TRBV7-9 and TRBJ2-1; TCRdb indicates TRBD2, and absent DNA this call remains unverified. This sequence was found in a human donor with ulcerative colitis or Crohn's disease, or a healthy co-twin of an affected twin (not recorded which). CDR3 sequence: CASKPGLGYYEQFF.